The source of this TCR beta chain is a study of blood T cells in healthy people across ages. About the study: With template switching, about one barcoded beta molecule was captured per two T cells.

The CDR3 contains 14 residues. The sample, around 10 milliliters of peripheral blood, was drawn from each donor. Extraction yielded at least 6 micrograms of total RNA per sample. On this clonotype: Germline and junction disagree at one end, which may indicate a read error.

The second PCR ran roughly 6 to 12 cycles with a sample-barcoded 5' primer and J-beta primers. Using its own MiXCR run on the 5' RACE reads, TCRdb lists one record per CDR3 protein. The top ten hold roughly 3.6% of the sample, which has under 800,000 distinct CDR3 sequences, roughly 21% seen once. The origin of this receptor is an older man in good health. V gene TRBV12-3 or TRBV12-4 combines with J gene TRBJ2-3; maybe TRBD2 (6 bases). Sequencing was performed on blood. The CDR3 nucleotides are TGTGCCAGCAGTCCGGGGGTCAGCACAGATGCGCAGTATTTT. The encoded protein is CASSPGVSTDAQYF.